The following is a T cell receptor (beta chain) sequence with its context. What it binds is not known. These data are taken from a study of blood T cells in healthy people across ages. Regarding the study as a whole: Donor CMV infection status was unknown, possibly confounding age-related changes in expanded clonotypes.

Then a second PCR, running roughly 7 to 11 cycles, was carried out with a sample-barcoded 5' primer and a J-beta primer mix. Researchers report that a template-switch adaptor with 12 random nucleotides tagged each cDNA molecule. Each CDR3 protein is one row after TCRdb ran MiXCR on the 5' RACE reads. The table includes fewer than 800,000 distinct CDR3 sequences, under 25% detected once. With 3 bases clipped from V and 5 bases from J, the junction kept 2 bases outside the gene matches. CDR1 ENHRY and CDR2 SYGVKD come from the germline V gene. This CDR3 has 13 amino acids. The sequencing input was blood. This receptor was obtained from a man between 70 and 80 years old in good health. The V and J genes are TRBV10-3 and TRBJ2-7; 9 bases agree with TRBD1. The CDR3 protein is CAISERTGDEQYF. The CDR3 DNA is TGTGCCATCAGTGAAAGGACAGGGGACGAGCAGTACTTC.